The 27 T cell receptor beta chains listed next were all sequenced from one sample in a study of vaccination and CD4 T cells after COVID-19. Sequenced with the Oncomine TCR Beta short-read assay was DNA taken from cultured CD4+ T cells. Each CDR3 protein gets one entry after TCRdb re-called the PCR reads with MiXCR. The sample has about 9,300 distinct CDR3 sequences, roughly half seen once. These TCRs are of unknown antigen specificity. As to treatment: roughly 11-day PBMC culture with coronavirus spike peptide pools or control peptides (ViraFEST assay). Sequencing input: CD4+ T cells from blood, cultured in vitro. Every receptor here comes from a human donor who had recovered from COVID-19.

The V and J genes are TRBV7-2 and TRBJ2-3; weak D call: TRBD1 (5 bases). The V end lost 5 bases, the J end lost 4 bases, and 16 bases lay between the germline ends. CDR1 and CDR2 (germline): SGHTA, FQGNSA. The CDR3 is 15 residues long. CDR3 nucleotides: TGTGCCAGCAGCATCCAGGGCCGCTTCTCAGATACGCAGTATTTT. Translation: CASSIQGRFSDTQYF.

For the CDR3, the DNA is TGTGCCAGTAGTGCACGGACAGTTGGTGGCTACACCTTC. This encodes CASSARTVGGYTF. The V call is TRBV19, the J call TRBJ1-2; TRBD1 might be the D (6 bases). The length of the CDR3 is 13 residues. With 5 bases removed from V and 7 bases from J, the gap between germline ends came to 14 bases. Germline CDR1 and CDR2: LNHDA and SQIVND (reference sequence).

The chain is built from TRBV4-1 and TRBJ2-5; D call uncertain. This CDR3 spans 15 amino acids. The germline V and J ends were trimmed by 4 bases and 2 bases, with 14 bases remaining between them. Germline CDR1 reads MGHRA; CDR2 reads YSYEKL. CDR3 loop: CASSPLLGVQETQYF. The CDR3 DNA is TGCGCCAGCAGCCCCCTTTTGGGTGTACAAGAGACCCAGTACTTC.

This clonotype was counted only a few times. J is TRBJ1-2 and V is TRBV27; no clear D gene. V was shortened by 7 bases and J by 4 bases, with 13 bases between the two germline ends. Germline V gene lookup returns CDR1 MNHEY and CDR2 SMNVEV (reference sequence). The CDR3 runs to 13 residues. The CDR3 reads CASTDQPSYGYTF. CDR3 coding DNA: TGTGCCAGCACCGATCAACCCAGCTATGGCTACACCTTC.

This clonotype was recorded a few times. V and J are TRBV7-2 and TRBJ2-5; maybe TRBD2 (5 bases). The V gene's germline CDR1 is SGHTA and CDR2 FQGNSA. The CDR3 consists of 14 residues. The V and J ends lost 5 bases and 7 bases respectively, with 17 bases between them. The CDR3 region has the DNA TGTGCCAGCAGCCCCCCCACCCGGGGTCGGACCCAGTACTTC. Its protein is CASSPPTRGRTQYF.

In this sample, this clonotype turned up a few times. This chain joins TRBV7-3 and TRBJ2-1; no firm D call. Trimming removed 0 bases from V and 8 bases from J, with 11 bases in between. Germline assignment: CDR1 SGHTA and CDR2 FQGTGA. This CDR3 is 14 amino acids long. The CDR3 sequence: CASSLTPAVDEQFF. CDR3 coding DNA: TGTGCCAGCAGCTTAACACCAGCCGTGGATGAGCAGTTCTTC.

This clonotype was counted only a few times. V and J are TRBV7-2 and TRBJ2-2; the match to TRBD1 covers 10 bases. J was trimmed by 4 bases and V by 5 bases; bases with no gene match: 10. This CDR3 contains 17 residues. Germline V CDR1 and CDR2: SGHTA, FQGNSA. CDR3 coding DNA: TGTGCCAGCAGCCCTCCCAGGGGACAGGGGCGCACCGGGGAGCTGTTTTTT. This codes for CASSPPRGQGRTGELFF.

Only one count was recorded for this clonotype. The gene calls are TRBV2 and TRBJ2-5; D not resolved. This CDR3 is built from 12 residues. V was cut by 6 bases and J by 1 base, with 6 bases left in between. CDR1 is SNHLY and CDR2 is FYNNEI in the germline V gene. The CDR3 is CASRGSQETQYF. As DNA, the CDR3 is TGTGCCAGCAGAGGCAGCCAAGAGACCCAGTACTTC. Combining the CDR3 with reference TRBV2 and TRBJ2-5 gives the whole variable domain EPEVTQTPSHQVTQMGQEVILRCVPISNHLYFYWYRQILGQKVEFLVSFYNNEISEKSEIFDDQFSVERPDGSNFTLKIRSTKLEDSAMYFCASRGSQETQYFGPGTRLLVL.

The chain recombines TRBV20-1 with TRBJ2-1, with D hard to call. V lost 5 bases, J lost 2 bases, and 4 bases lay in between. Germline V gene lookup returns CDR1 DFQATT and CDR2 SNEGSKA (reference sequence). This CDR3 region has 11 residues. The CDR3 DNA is TGCAGTGCTGGGACCTACAATGAGCAGTTCTTC. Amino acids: CSAGTYNEQFF.

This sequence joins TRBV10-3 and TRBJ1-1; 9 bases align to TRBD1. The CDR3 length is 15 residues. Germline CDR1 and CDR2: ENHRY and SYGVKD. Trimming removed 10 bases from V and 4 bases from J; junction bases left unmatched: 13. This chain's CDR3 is CASWGSGQGRTEAFF. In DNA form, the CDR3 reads TGTGCCAGTTGGGGCTCGGGACAGGGTCGCACTGAAGCTTTCTTT.

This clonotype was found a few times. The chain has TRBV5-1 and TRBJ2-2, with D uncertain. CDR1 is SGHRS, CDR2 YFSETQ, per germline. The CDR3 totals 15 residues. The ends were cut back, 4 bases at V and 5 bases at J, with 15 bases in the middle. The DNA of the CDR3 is TGCGCCAGCAGCCGTACAGTTGTGGGGACCGGGGAGCTGTTTTTT. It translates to CASSRTVVGTGELFF.

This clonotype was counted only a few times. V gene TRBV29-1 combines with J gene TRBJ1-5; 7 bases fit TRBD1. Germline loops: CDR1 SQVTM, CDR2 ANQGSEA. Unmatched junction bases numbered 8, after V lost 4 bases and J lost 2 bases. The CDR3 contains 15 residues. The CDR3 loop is CSVALTGFGNQPQHF. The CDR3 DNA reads TGCAGCGTTGCTCTGACAGGGTTTGGCAATCAGCCCCAGCATTTT.

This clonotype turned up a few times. The CDR3 DNA reads TGTGCCAGCACCGAATATTGGACAGCCAATTCACCCCTCCACTTT. Amino acids: CASTEYWTANSPLHF. The chain carries TRBV12-3 or TRBV12-4 and TRBJ1-6; possibly TRBD1 for D (6 bases). Deletions cut 7 bases from V and 7 bases from J, with 17 bases between. CDR3 length equals 15 residues.

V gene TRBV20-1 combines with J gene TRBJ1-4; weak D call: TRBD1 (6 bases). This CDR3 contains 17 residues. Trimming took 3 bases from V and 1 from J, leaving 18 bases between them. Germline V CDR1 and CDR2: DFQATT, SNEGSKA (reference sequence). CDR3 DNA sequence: TGCAGTGCTAGGGGAATACGGGACACTAAAACTAATGAAAAACTGTTTTTT. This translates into CSARGIRDTKTNEKLFF.

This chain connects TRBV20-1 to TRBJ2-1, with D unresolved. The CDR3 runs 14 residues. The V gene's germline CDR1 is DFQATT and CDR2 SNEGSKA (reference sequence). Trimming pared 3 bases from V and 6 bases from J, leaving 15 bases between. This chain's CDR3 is CSARPWNSGNEQFF. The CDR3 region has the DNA TGCAGTGCTAGGCCCTGGAATTCGGGCAATGAGCAGTTCTTC.

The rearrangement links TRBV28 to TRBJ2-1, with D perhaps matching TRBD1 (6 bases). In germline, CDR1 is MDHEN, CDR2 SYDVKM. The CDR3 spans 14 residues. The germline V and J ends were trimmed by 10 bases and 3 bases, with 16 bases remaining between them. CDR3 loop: CATSKRGGYNEQFF. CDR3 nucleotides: TGTGCCACCTCGAAGAGAGGGGGCTACAATGAGCAGTTCTTC. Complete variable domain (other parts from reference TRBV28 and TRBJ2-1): DVKVTQSSRYLVKRTGEKVFLECVQDMDHENMFWYRQDPGLGLRLIYFSYDVKMKEKGDIPEGYSVSREKKERFSLILESASTNQTSMYLCATSKRGGYNEQFFGPGTRLTVL.

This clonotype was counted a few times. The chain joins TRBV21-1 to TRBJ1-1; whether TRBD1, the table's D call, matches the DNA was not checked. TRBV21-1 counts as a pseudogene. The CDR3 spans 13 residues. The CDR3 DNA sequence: TGTGCCAGCAGCAAAGAGGAGACAGGGGAAGCTTTCTTT. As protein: CASSKEETGEAFF.

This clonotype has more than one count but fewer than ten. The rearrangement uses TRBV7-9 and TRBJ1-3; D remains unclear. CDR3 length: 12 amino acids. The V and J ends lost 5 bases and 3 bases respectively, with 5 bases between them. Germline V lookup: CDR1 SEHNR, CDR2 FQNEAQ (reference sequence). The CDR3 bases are TGTGCCAGCAGCCCGCTTGGAAACACCATATATTTT. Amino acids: CASSPLGNTIYF.

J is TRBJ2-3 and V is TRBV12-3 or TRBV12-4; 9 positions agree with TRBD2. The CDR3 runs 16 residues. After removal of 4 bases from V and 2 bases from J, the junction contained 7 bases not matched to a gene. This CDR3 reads CASSYLSGSYTDTQYF. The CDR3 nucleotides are TGTGCCAGCAGTTACCTTAGCGGGAGTTACACAGATACGCAGTATTTT.

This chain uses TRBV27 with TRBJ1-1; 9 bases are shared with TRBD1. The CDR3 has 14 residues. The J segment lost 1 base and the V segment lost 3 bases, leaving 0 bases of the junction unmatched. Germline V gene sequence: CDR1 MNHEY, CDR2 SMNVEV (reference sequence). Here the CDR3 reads CASSLDRGNTEAFF. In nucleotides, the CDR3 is TGTGCCAGCAGTTTGGACAGGGGGAACACTGAAGCTTTCTTT.

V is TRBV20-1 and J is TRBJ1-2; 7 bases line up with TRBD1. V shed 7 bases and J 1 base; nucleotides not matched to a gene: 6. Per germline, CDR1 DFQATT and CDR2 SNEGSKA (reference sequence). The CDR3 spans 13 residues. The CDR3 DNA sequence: TGCAGTGGGAGACAGGGAGTTAACTATGGCTACACCTTC. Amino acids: CSGRQGVNYGYTF.

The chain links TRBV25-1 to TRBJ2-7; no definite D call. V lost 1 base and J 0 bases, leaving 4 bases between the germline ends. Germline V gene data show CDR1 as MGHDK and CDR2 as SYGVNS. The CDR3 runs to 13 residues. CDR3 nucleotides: TGTGCCAGCAGTGAATTAAACTCCTACGAGCAGTACTTC. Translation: CASSELNSYEQYF.

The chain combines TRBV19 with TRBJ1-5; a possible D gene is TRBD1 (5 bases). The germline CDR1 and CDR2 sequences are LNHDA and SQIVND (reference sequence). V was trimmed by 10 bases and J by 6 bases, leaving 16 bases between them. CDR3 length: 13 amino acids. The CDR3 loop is CAIKGPGGQPQHF. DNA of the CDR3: TGTGCCATTAAGGGACCCGGCGGTCAGCCCCAGCATTTT.

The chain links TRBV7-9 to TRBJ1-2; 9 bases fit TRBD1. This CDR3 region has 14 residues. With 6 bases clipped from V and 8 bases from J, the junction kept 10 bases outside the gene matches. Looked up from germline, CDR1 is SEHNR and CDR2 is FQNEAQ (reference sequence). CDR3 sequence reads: CASSSGTGSFGYTF. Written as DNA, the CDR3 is TGTGCCAGCAGTTCCGGGACAGGGTCTTTCGGCTACACCTTC.

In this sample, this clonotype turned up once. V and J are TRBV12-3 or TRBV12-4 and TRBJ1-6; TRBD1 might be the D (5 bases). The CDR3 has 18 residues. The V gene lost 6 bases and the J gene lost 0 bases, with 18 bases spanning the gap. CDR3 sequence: CASSRTGGKCSYNSPLHF. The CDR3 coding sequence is TGTGCCAGCAGCCGAACAGGAGGCAAGTGCTCCTATAATTCACCCCTCCACTTT.

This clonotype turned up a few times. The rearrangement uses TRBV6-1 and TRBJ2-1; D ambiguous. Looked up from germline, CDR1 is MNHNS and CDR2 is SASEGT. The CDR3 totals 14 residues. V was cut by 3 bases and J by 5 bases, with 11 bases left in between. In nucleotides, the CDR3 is TGTGCCAGCAGTGAGACGACACGGAACAATGAGCAGTTCTTC. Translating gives CASSETTRNNEQFF.

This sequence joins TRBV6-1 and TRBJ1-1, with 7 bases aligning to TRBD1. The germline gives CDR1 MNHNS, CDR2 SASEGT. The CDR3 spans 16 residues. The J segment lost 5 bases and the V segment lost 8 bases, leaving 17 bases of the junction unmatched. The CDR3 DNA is TGTGCCAGCCCCCTGGGGGCAGGGGGATCGTTAACTGAAGCTTTCTTT. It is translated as CASPLGAGGSLTEAFF.